This T cell receptor (beta chain) was recorded in a study of neurological immune-mediated disorders. Whole-study results and caveats: No sharing of CDR3 amino acid sequences was observed among expanded clones across subjects, suggesting private repertoires in all groups.

Among the participants, healthy controls were blood bank volunteers in Maryland, USA. Sorted libraries came from roughly 1 million CD4+ or CD8+ T cells. In its sample, this clonotype was seen many times. Its antigen is not identified. Synthesis of cDNA was performed by 5'RACE using 10-nucleotide random UMIs. TCRdb re-called the 5' RACE reads with MiXCR, one entry per CDR3 protein. The sample includes around 40,000 distinct CDR3 sequences, 6% to 7.5% seen only once; the top ten take 5.7%. Trimming stripped 8 bases from V and 5 bases from J, with 14 bases between. This CDR3 has 13 residues. The germline V gene has CDR1 WSHSY and CDR2 SAAADI.

The sequenced material came from CD4+ T cells from blood. V gene TRBV10-2 combines with J gene TRBJ2-3; D gene uncertain. The origin of this receptor is a man in his fifties in good health. CDR3 loop: CASSGSRIDTQYF. The CDR3 DNA reads as TGCGCCAGCTCCGGGTCGAGGATAGATACGCAGTATTTT.